This TCR beta chain was profiled in a study of blood T cells in healthy people across ages. The study, taken as a whole, reports: Age brought a roughly linear fall in TCR beta diversity measured per million T cells. Any conclusive comparison of naive versus antigen-experienced cells was prevented by using unsorted PBMCs.

This clonotype was seen only a few times. Its antigen is currently unknown. For the second PCR, which ran for about 7 to 12 cycles, a sample-barcoded 5' primer and a J-beta primer mix were used. Individual samples furnished no less than 3 million CDR3-containing paired-end reads apiece. TCRdb analysed the 5' RACE reads with MiXCR anew, one entry per CDR3 protein. The sample holds roughly 1,500,000 distinct CDR3 sequences, about 35% seen once. Germline loops: CDR1 MNHEY, CDR2 SMNVEV (reference sequence). The CDR3 length is 16 residues. Germline trimming cut 4 bases from V and 4 bases from J; bases unmatched to any gene: 6.

V gene TRBV27 combines with J gene TRBJ2-1; 11 bases agree with TRBD2. Sequenced sample: blood. This receptor was taken from a woman in her twenties or thirties in good health. CDR3 nucleotide sequence: TGTGCCAGCAGTTCCTCACTAGCGGGAGTATACAATGAGCAGTTCTTC. Its translation: CASSSSLAGVYNEQFF.